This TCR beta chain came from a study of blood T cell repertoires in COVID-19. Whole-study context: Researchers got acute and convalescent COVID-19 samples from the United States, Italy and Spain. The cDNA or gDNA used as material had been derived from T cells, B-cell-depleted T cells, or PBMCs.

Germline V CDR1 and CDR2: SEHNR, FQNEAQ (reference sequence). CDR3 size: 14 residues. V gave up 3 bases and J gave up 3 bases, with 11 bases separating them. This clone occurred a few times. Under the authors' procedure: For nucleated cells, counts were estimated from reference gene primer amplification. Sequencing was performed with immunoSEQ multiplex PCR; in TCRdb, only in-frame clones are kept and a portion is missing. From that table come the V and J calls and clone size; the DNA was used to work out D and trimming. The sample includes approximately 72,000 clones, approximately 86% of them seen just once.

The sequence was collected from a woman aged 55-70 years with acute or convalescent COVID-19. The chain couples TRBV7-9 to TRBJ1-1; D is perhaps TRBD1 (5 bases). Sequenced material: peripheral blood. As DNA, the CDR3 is TGTGCCAGCAGCTTGGAGGGGACGGACACTGAAGCTTTCTTT. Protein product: CASSLEGTDTEAFF.